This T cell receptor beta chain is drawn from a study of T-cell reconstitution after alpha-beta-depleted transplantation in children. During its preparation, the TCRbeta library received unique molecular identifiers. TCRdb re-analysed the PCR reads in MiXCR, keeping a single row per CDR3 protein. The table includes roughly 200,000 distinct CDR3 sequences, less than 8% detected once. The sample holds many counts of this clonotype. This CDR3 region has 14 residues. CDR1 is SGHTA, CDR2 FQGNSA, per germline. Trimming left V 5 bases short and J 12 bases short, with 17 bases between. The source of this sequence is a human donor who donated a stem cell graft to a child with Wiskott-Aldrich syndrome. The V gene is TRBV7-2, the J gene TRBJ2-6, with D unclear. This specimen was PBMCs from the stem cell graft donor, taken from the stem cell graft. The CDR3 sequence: CASSPGRNPPVLTF. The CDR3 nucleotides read TGTGCCAGCAGCCCCGGACGGAATCCCCCCGTCCTGACTTTC. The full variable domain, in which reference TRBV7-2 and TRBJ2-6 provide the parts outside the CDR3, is GAGVSQSPSNKVTEKGKDVELRCDPISGHTALYWYRQSLGQGLEFLIYFQGNSAPDKSGLPSDRFSAERTGGSVSTLTIQRTQQEDSAVYLCASSPGRNPPVLTFGAGSRLTVL.